The text below deals with one T cell receptor beta chain. The antigen is not known. Sequencing in the ViraFEST assay came after antigen-specific CD4+ T cells had been expanded with viral peptide pools, which were used to stimulate PBMC. Following culture for about ten days, CD4+ T cells were isolated. No vaccinee had earlier SARS-CoV-2 infection, and nucleocapsid antibodies were negative. These data belong to a study of vaccination effects on CD4 cells after COVID-19. Data came from immunoSEQ multiplex PCR; TCRdb stores just in-frame clones and leaves some out. The profile shows around 79,000 clones, over 70% of them singletons. With V trimmed by 6 bases and J by 6 bases, 8 bases remained unmatched. Germline values: CDR1 SGHRS, CDR2 YFSETQ. CDR3 size: 14 residues.

This receptor was obtained from a human donor who received a COVID-19 vaccine. This specimen consisted of CD4+ T cells from PBMCs cultured with SARS-CoV-2 spike peptides, obtained before COVID-19 vaccination. V is TRBV5-1 and J is TRBJ2-4, with 8 positions matching TRBD1. CDR3 bases: TGCGCCAGCAACCGAGGGACAGGCGGAAACATTCAGTACTTC. This encodes CASNRGTGGNIQYF. The whole variable domain, filled in from reference TRBV5-1 and TRBJ2-4, reads KAGVTQTPRYLIKTRGQQVTLSCSPISGHRSVSWYQQTPGQGLQFLFEYFSETQRNKGNFPGRFSGRQFSNSRSEMNVSTLELGDSALYLCASNRGTGGNIQYFGAGTRLSVL.